This T cell receptor beta chain was sequenced during a study of T cells in Graves' hyperthyroidism and ophthalmopathy. Study background: At the time of initial diagnosis and before any treatment, peripheral blood was collected. Study-level results: Ophthalmopathy stood apart from stable hyperthyroidism in a 13 V-J model.

Under 3 months was the duration of disease in ophthalmopathy patients, who also had a Clinical Activity Score of at least 3 and a NOSPECS grade of at least 4. The study based diagnoses on clinical symptoms, serum thyroxine and TRAb, thyroid ultrasound and orbital computed tomography. There are a few counts of this clonotype. The antigen remains undetermined. The CDR3 length is 16 residues. Per the germline V gene, CDR1 is MRHNA and CDR2 is SNTAGT. Trimming removed 4 bases from V and 0 bases from J, with 15 bases in between. TCR beta CDR3 region amplification was performed from RNA transcripts. Initially, a first-round RT-PCR of the TCR CDR3 employed the HTBI primer set. TCRdb independently ran MiXCR on the multiplex PCR reads; one entry per CDR3 protein. The profile covers 660,000 or so distinct CDR3 sequences, with 20% to 25% appearing a single time and about 34% taken by the ten largest.

The receptor's source is a man aged 30 to 39 with Graves' ophthalmopathy. The sample taken for sequencing was blood. The chain carries TRBV6-4 and TRBJ1-2; weak D call: TRBD1 (5 bases). The CDR3 nucleotides read TGTGCCAGCAGTGCTTGGGACGCAAAAGCTAACTATGGCTACACCTTC. As protein: CASSAWDAKANYGYTF.